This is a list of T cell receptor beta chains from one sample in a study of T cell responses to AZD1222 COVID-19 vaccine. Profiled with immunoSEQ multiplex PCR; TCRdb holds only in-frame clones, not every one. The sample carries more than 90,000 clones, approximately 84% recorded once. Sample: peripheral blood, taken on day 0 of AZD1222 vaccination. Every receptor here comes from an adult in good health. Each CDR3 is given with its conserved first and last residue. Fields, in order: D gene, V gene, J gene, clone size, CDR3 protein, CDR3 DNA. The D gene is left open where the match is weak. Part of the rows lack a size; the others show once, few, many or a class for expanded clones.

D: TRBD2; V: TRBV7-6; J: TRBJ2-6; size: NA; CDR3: CASSSSLAGDGSGANVLTF; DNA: TGTGCCAGCAGCTCGTCACTAGCGGGAGATGGCTCTGGGGCCAACGTCCTGACTTTC
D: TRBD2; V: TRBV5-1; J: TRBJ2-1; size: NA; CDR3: CASSLEASGVGNEQFF; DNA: TGCGCCAGCAGCTTGGAGGCTAGCGGGGTGGGAAATGAGCAGTTCTTC
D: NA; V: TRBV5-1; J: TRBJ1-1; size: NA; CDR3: CASRTLNTEAFF; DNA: TGCGCCAGTAGGACACTGAACACTGAAGCTTTCTTT
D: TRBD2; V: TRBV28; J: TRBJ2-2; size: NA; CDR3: CASSFGGANTGELFF; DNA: TGTGCCAGCAGTTTTGGGGGGGCGAACACCGGGGAGCTGTTTTTT
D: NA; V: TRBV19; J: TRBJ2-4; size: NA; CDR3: CASRGSGGFWGIQYF; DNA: TGTGCCAGTAGAGGGAGTGGAGGGTTCTGGGGCATTCAGTACTTC
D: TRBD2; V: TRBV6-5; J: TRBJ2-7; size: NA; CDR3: CASSSSGRYHEQYF; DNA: TGTGCCAGCAGTTCTAGCGGGAGATATCACGAGCAGTACTTC
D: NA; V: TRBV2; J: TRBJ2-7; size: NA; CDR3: CASSVQRITYEQYF; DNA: TGTGCCAGCAGCGTCCAGCGAATAACCTACGAGCAGTACTTC
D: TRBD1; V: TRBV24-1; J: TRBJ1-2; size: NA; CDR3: CATSDSWTGGGDGYTF; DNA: TGTGCCACCAGTGATTCCTGGACAGGGGGCGGTGATGGCTACACCTTC
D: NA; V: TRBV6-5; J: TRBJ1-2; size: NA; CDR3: CASSSYYGYTF; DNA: TGTGCCAGCAGTAGTTACTATGGCTACACCTTC
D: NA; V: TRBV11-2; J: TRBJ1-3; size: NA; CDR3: CASSLGRQRAIYF; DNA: TGTGCCAGCAGCTTAGGGCGGCAGCGGGCCATATATTTT
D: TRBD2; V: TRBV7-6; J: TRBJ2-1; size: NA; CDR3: CASSPLGTSGRTYNEQFF; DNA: TGTGCCAGCAGCCCCCTCGGGACTAGCGGGAGGACATACAATGAGCAGTTCTTC
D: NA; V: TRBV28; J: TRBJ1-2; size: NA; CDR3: CASSLGPGGPNYGYTF; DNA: TGTGCCAGCAGTTTAGGACCGGGAGGGCCCAACTATGGCTACACCTTC
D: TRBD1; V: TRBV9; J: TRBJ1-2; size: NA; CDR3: CASSEPTGGFYGYTF; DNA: TGTGCCAGCAGCGAACCGACAGGGGGATTCTATGGCTACACCTTC
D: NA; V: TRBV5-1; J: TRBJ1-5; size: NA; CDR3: CATPGPWGGSNQPQHF; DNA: TGCGCCACCCCCGGCCCCTGGGGAGGGAGCAATCAGCCCCAGCATTTT
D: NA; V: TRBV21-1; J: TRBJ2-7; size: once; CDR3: CASSKDGRADRYF; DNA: TGTGCCAGCAGCAAAGATGGTAGGGCAGATAGGTACTTC
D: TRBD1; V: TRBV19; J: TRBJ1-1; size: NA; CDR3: CASSSFQGAWTEAFF; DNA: TGTGCCAGTAGCTCTTTTCAGGGGGCATGGACTGAAGCTTTCTTT
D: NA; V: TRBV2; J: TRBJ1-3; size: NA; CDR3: CASSRGGNTIYF; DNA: TGTGCCAGCAGCCGGGGAGGAAACACCATATATTTT
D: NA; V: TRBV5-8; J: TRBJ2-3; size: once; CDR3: CASLKTFLADTQYF; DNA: TGTGCCAGCCTTAAAACTTTCCTCGCAGATACGCAGTATTTT
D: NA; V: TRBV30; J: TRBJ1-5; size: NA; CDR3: CAWKEGGWSNQPQHF; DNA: TGTGCCTGGAAGGAAGGGGGATGGAGCAATCAGCCCCAGCATTTT
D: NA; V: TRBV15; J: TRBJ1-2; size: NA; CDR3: CATSLPDRNYGYTF; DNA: TGTGCCACCAGCTTACCGGACCGAAACTATGGCTACACCTTC
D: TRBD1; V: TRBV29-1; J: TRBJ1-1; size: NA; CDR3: CSSGQGVNTEAFF; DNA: TGCAGCTCCGGACAGGGGGTGAACACTGAAGCTTTCTTT
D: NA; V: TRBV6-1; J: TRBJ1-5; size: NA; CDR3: CASSEFSGQGQPQHF; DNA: TGTGCCAGCAGTGAATTCTCGGGGCAGGGTCAGCCCCAGCATTTT
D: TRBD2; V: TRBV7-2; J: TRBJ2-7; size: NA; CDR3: CASSPTSGLAGNEQYF; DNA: TGTGCCAGCAGCCCGACGAGCGGACTAGCGGGAAATGAGCAGTACTTC
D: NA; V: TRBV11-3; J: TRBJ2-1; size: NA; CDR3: CASSLGRSSYNEQFF; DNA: TGTGCCAGCAGCTTAGGCAGGAGCTCCTACAATGAGCAGTTCTTC
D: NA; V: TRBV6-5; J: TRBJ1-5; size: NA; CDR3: CASSYSTSARNQPQHF; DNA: TGTGCCAGCAGTTACTCGACGTCGGCTCGCAATCAGCCCCAGCATTTT
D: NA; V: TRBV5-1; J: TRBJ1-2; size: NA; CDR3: CASSFDSAYGYTF; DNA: TGCGCCAGCAGCTTCGACAGTGCATATGGCTACACCTTC
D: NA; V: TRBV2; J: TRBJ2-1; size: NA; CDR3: CASSDLGLQVIDEQFF; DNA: TGTGCCAGCAGTGATCTGGGACTCCAGGTTATAGATGAGCAGTTCTTC
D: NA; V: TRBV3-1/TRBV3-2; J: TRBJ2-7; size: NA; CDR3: CASSHSYEQYF; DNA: TGTGCCAGCAGCCACTCCTACGAGCAGTACTTC
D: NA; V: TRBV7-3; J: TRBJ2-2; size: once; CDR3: CASSSLPTTNTGELFF; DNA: TGTGCCAGCAGCTCCTTGCCCACAACGAACACCGGGGAGCTGTTTTTT
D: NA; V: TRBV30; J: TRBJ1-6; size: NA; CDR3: CASNAGGRSPLHF; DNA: TGTGCCTCCAACGCGGGGGGGAGATCACCCCTCCACTTT
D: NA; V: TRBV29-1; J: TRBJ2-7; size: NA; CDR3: CSVEDSTKYEQYF; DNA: TGCAGCGTTGAAGATAGTACAAAATACGAGCAGTACTTC
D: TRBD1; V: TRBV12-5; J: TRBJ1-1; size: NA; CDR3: CASGAGQGLNTEAFF; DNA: TGTGCTAGTGGGGCGGGACAGGGGCTGAACACTGAAGCTTTCTTT
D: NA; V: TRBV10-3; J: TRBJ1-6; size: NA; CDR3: CASRTDGNSPLHF; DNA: TGTGCTAGTCGAACGGATGGGAATTCACCCCTCCACTTT
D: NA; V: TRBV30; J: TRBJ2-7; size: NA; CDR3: CAWRRGYEQYF; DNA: TGTGCCTGGAGAAGGGGGTACGAGCAGTACTTC
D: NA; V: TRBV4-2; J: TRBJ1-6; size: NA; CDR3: CASSPALGQNSPLHF; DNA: TGTGCCAGCAGCCCCGCCCTAGGACAGAATTCACCCCTCCACTTT
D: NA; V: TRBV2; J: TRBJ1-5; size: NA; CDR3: CASGEANSNQPQHF; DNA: TGTGCCAGCGGGGAAGCAAATAGCAATCAGCCCCAGCATTTT
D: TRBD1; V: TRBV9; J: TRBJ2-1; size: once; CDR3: CASSATGTGVDNEQFF; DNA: TGTGCCAGCAGCGCGACCGGGACAGGGGTGGACAATGAGCAGTTCTTC
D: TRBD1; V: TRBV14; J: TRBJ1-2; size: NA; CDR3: CASSLTTGPHGYTF; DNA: TGTGCCAGCAGCCTCACGACAGGGCCCCACGGCTACACCTTC
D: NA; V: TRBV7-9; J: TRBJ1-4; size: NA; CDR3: CASSPTMARGEKLFF; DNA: TGTGCCAGCAGCCCCACTATGGCCCGCGGGGAAAAACTGTTTTTT
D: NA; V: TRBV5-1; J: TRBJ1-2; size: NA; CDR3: CASRAGDGGYTF; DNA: TGCGCCTCTCGGGCGGGAGATGGAGGCTACACCTTC
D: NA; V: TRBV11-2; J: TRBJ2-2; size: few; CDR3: CASSLVPGELFF; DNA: TGTGCCAGCAGCTTAGTCCCCGGGGAGCTGTTTTTT
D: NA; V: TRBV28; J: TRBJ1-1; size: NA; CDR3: CASSPINTEAFF; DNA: TGTGCCAGCAGTCCCATTAACACTGAAGCTTTCTTT
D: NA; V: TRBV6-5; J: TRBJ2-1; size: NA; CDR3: CASSYSGVNEQFF; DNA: TGTGCCAGCAGTTACTCAGGGGTCAATGAGCAGTTCTTC
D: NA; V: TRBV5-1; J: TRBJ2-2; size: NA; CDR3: CASSLNTGELFF; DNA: TGCGCCAGCAGCTTGAACACCGGGGAGCTGTTTTTT
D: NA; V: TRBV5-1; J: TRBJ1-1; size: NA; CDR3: CASSSQTARGTEAFF; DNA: TGCGCCAGCAGCTCCCAGACAGCTCGGGGAACTGAAGCTTTCTTT
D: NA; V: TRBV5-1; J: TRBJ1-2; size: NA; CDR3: CASSLGGTSGQGYGYTF; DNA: TGCGCCAGCAGCTTGGGAGGGACGTCGGGCCAAGGGTATGGCTACACCTTC
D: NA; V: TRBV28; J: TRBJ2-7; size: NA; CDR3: CASSSPARSYEQYF; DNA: TGTGCCAGCAGTTCCCCAGCGAGGAGTTACGAGCAGTACTTC
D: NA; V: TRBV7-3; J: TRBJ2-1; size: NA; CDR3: CASSLDGGAGYNEQFF; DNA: TGTGCCAGCAGCTTGGACGGGGGAGCGGGTTACAATGAGCAGTTCTTC
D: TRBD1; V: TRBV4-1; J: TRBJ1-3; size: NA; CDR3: CASSPFTGARGNTIYF; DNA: TGCGCCAGCAGCCCGTTCACAGGGGCCAGGGGAAACACCATATATTTT
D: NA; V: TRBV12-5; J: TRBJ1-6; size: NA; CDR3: CASGNGGLHSPLHF; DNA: TGTGCTAGTGGCAATGGAGGGCTGCATTCACCCCTCCACTTT
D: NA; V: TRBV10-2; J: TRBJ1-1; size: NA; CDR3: CASSGTRLVGGGKFNTEAFF; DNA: TGCGCCAGCAGTGGGACCCGATTGGTCGGGGGCGGAAAGTTTAACACTGAAGCTTTCTTT
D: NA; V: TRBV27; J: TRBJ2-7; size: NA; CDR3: CASSGGGSYEQYF; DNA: TGTGCCAGCAGTGGGGGTGGCTCCTACGAGCAGTACTTC
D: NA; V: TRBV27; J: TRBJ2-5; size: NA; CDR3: CASSTDIRETQYF; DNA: TGTGCCAGCAGCACTGACATACGCGAGACCCAGTACTTC
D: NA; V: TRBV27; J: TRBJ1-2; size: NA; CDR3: CASSLSTPPDLYGYTF; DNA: TGTGCCAGCAGTTTATCGACCCCTCCGGACCTCTATGGCTACACCTTC
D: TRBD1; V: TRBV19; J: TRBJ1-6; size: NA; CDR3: CASSRTGDNSPLHF; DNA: TGTGCCAGTTCGAGGACAGGGGATAATTCACCCCTCCACTTT